This entry describes one T cell receptor beta chain. The sample is drawn from a study of blood T cells in healthy people across ages. This CDR3 has 12 amino acids. CDR1 MDHEN and CDR2 SYDVKM come from the germline V gene. For the second PCR, which ran for about 6 to 11 cycles, a sample-barcoded 5' primer and a J-beta primer mix were used. Every single cDNA molecule received a tag from a template-switch adaptor with 12 random nucleotides. TCRdb re-analysed the 5' RACE reads in MiXCR, keeping a single row per CDR3 protein. The data contain about 800,000 distinct CDR3 sequences, roughly 25% of them seen just once; the ten biggest clones take up under 4.5%. A further study also used this sample, focusing on T cells of mothers and their children.

What was sequenced was blood. The receptor was derived from a boy between 10 and 17 years old in good health. This chain links TRBV28 with TRBJ2-5; no reliable D call. Matching the DNA end better, TRBJ2-1 makes the J call doubtful. Here the CDR3 reads CASRQRANEQFF. CDR3 coding DNA: TGTGCCAGCAGACAAAGGGCGAATGAGCAGTTCTTC.